The T cell receptor beta chain described here comes from a study of cytomegalovirus exposure and HLA in healthy donors. In the PCR, 60 Vbeta and 13 Jbeta primers were used. Per the original methods: The authors later counted some 76 million unique TCR beta chains, 9.5 million to 13 million of them shared. The table came from immunoSEQ multiplex PCR; TCRdb's copy has only in-frame clones and leaves some out. The V and J calls and clone size are taken from that table; D and trimming were inferred from the DNA. The sample table includes 150,000 to 200,000 clones. Study-level results: When analyzed later, a missense DCLRE1C variant was found to be linked to TCR beta V- and J-gene trimming. Cytomegalovirus-associated TCR beta chains were listed, numbering 164. Earlier findings revealed that most TCR beta V segments proved productive either about 87% or about 30% of the time.

As to this clone: The antigen remains undetermined.

The material sequenced was PBMCs. The clonotype was recovered from a man aged 25-45 years in good health and CMV-seronegative.

DNA of the CDR3: TGTGCCAGCAGTCCATTCCCGGGACTAGCGTACAATGAGCAGTTCTTC. Amino acids: CASSPFPGLAYNEQFF. The V and J genes are TRBV7-6 and TRBJ2-1; TRBD2 aligns across 10 bases. The CDR3 is 16 amino acids. Germline lookup yields CDR1 SGHVS and CDR2 FNYEAQ. J lost 4 bases, V lost 6 bases, and 9 bases had no gene match.